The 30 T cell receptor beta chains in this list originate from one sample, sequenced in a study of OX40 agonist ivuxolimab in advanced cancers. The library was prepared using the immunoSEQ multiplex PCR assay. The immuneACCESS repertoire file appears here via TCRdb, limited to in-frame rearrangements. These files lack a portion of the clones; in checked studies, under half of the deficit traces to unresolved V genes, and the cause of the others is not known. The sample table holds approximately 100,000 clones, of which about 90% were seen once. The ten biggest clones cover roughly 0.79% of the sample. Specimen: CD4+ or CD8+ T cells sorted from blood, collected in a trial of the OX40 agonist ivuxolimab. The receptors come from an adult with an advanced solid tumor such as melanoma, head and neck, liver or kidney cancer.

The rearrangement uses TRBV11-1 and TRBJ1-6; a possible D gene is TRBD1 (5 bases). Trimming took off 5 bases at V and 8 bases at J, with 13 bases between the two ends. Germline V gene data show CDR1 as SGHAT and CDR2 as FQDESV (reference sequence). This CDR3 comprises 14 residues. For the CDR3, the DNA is TGTGCCAGCAGCGTAGAGGGGATTGATTCACCCCTCCACTTT. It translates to CASSVEGIDSPLHF.

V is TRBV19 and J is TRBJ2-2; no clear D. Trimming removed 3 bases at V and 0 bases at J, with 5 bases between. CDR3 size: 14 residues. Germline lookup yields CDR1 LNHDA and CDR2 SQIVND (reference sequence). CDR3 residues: CASSIISNTGELFF. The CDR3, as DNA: TGTGCCAGTAGTATTATTTCGAACACCGGGGAGCTGTTTTTT.

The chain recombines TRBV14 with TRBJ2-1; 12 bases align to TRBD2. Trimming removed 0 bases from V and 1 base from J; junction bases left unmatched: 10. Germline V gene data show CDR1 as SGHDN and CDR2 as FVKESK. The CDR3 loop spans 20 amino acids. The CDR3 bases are TGTGCCAGCAGCCAAGAAACTCCCTTCGGGACTAGCGGGTCCTACAATGAGCAGTTCTTC. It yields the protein CASSQETPFGTSGSYNEQFF. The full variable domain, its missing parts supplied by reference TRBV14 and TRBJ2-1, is EAGVTQFPSHSVIEKGQTVTLRCDPISGHDNLYWYRRVMGKEIKFLLHFVKESKQDESGMPNNRFLAERTGGTYSTLKVQPAELEDSGVYFCASSQETPFGTSGSYNEQFFGPGTRLTVL.

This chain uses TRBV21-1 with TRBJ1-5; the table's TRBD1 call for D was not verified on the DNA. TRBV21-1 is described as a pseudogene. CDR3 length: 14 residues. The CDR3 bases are TGTGCCAGCAGCTCCCAAGGGGGTGATCAGCCCCAGCATTTT. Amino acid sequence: CASSSQGGDQPQHF.

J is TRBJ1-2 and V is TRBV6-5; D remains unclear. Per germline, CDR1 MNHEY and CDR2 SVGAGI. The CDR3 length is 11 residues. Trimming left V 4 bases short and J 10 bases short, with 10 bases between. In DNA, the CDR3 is TGTGCCAGCAGTTTCGGACTGGTCTACACCTTC. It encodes CASSFGLVYTF.

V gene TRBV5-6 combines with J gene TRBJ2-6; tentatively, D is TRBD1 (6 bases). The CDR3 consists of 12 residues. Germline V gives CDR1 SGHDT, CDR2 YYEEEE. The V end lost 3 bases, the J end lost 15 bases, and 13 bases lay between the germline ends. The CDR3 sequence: CASSWSRDTLTF. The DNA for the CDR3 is TGTGCCAGCAGCTGGTCCCGGGACACCCTGACTTTC.

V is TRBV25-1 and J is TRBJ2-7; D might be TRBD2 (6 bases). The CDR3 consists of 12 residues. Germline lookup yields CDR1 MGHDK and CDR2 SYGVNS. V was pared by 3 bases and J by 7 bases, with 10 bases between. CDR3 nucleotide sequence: TGTGCCAGCAGTGATCGGGGGAGAGAGCAGTACTTC. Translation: CASSDRGREQYF.

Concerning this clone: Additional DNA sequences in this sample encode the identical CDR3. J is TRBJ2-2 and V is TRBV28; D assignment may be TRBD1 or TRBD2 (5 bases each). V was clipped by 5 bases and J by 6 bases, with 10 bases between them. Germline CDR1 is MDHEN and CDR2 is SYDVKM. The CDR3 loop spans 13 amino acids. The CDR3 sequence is CASSGGAPGELFF. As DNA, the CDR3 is TGTGCCAGCAGTGGGGGTGCTCCCGGGGAGCTGTTTTTT.

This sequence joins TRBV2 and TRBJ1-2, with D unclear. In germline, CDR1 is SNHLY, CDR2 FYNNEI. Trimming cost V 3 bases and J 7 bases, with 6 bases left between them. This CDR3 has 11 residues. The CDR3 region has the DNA TGTGCCAGCAGTGACGGTGGTGGCTACACCTTC. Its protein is CASSDGGGYTF. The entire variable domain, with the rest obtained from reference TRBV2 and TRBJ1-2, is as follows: EPEVTQTPSHQVTQMGQEVILRCVPISNHLYFYWYRQILGQKVEFLVSFYNNEISEKSEIFDDQFSVERPDGSNFTLKIRSTKLEDSAMYFCASSDGGGYTFGSGTRLTVV.

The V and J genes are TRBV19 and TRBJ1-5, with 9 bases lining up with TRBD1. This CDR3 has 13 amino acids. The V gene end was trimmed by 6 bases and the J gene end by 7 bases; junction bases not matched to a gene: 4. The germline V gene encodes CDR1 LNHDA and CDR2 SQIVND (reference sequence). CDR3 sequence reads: CASRGQGRQPQHF. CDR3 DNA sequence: TGTGCCAGTAGGGGACAGGGACGGCAGCCCCAGCATTTT.

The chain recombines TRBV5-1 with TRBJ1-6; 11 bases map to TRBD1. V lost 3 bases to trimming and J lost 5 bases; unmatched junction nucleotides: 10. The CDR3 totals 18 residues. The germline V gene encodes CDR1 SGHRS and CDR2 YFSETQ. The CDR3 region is CASSWVPGQGGHNSPLHF. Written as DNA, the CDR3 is TGCGCCAGCAGCTGGGTACCGGGACAGGGGGGGCATAATTCACCCCTCCACTTT.

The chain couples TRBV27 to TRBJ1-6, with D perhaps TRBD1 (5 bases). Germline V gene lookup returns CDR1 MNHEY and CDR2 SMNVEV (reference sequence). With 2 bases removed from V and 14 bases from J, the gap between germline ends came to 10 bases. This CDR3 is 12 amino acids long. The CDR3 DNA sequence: TGTGCCAGCAGTTTAAAGGGGCTGGCCCTCCACTTT. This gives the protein CASSLKGLALHF.

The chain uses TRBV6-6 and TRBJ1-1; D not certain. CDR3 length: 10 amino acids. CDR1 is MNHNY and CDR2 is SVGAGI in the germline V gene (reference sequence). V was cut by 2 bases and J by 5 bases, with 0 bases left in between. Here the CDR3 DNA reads TGTGCCAGCAGTTACACTGAAGCTTTCTTT. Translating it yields CASSYTEAFF.

Here the CDR3 DNA reads TGCGCCAGCAGCTTGACGGGACAAAACACCGGGGAGCTGTTTTTT. The encoded protein is CASSLTGQNTGELFF. V usage is TRBV5-1 and J usage is TRBJ2-2, with a tentative D call TRBD1 (6 bases). Germline loops: CDR1 SGHRS, CDR2 YFSETQ. V was cut by 1 base and J by 2 bases, with 9 bases left in between. This CDR3 has 15 residues.

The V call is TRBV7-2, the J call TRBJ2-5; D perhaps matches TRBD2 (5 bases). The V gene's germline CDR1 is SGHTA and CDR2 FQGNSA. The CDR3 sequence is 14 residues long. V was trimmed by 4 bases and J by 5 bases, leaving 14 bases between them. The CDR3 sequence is CASSSSGIWETQYF. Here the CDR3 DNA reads TGTGCCAGCAGCTCCTCGGGGATCTGGGAGACCCAGTACTTC.

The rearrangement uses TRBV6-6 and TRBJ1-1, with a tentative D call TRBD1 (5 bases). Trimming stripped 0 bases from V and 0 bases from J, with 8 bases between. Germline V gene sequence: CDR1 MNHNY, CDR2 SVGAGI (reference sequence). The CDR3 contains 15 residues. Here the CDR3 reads CASSYSRGMNTEAFF. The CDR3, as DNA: TGTGCCAGCAGTTACTCGCGGGGGATGAACACTGAAGCTTTCTTT.

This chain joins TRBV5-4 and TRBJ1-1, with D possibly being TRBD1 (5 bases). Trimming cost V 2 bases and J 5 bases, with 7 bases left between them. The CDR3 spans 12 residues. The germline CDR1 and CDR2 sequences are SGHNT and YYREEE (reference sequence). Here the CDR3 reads CASSFRGTEAFF. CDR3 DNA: TGTGCCAGCAGCTTTAGGGGTACTGAAGCTTTCTTT.

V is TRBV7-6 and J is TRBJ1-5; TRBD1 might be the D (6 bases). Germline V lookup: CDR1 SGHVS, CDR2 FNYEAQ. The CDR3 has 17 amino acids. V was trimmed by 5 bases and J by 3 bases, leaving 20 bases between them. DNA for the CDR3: TGTGCCAGCAGCCCAGCTTGGGGCAGGGGCGACAATCAGCCCCAGCATTTT. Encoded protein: CASSPAWGRGDNQPQHF.

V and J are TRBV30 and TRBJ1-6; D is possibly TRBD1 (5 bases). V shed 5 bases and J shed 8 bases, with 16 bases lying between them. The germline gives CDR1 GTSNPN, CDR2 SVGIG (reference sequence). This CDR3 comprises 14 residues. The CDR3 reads CAWSGWGLDSPLHF. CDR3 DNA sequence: TGTGCCTGGTCTGGTTGGGGGTTAGATTCACCCCTCCACTTT. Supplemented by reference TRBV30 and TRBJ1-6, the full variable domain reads SQTIHQWPATLVQPVGSPLSLECTVEGTSNPNLYWYRQAAGRGLQLLFYSVGIGQISSEVPQNLSASRPQDRQFILSSKKLLLSDSGFYLCAWSGWGLDSPLHFGNGTRLTVT.

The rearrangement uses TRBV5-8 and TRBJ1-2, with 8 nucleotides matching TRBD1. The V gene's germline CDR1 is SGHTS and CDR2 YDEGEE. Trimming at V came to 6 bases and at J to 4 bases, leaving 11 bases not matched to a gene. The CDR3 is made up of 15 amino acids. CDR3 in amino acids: CASNIIQGVIYGYTF. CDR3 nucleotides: TGTGCCAGCAACATCATACAGGGGGTTATCTATGGCTACACCTTC. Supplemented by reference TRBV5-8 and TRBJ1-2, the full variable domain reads EAGVTQSPTHLIKTRGQQATLRCSPISGHTSVYWYQQALGLGLQFLLWYDEGEERNRGNFPPRFSGRQFPNYSSELNVNALELEDSALYLCASNIIQGVIYGYTFGSGTRLTVV.

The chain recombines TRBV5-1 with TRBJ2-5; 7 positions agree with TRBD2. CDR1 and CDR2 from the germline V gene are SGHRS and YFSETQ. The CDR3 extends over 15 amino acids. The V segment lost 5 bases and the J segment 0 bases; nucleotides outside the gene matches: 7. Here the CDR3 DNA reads TGCGCCAGCAGTTACCAGAGCGGGGACCAAGAGACCCAGTACTTC. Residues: CASSYQSGDQETQYF.

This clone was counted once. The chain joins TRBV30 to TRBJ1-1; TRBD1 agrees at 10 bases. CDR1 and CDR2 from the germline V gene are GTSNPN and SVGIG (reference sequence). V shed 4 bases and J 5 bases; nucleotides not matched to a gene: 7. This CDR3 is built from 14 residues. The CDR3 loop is CAWKETGGKTEAFF. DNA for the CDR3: TGTGCCTGGAAGGAGACAGGGGGCAAAACTGAAGCTTTCTTT.

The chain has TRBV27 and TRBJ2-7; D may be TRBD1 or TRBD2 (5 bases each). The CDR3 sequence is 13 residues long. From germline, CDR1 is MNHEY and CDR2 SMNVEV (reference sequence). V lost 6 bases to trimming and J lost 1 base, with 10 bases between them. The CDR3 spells CASRRDASYEQYF. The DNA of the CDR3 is TGTGCCAGCAGAAGGGACGCATCCTACGAGCAGTACTTC.

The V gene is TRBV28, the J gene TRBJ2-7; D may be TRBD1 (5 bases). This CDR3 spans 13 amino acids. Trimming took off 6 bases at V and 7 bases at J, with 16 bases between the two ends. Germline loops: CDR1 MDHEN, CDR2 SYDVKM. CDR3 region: CASSSGSPGEQYF. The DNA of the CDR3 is TGTGCCAGCAGCTCAGGGTCTCCTGGGGAGCAGTACTTC.

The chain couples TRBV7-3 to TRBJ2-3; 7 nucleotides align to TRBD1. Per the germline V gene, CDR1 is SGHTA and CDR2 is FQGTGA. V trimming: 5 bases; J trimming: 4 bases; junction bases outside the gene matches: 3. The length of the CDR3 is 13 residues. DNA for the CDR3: TGTGCCAGCAGCGCGACAGGGTCAGATACGCAGTATTTT. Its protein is CASSATGSDTQYF.

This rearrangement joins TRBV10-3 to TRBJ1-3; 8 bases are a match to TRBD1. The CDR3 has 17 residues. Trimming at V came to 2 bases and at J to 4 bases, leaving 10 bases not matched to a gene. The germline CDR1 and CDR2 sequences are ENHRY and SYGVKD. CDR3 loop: CAISEGSTGDGGNTIYF. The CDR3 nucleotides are TGTGCCATCAGTGAGGGATCGACAGGGGATGGAGGAAACACCATATATTTT.

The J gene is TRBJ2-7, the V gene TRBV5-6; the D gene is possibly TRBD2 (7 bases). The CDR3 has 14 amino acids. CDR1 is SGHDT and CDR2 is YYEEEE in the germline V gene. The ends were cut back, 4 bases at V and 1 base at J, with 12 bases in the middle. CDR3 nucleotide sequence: TGTGCCAGCAGCCGGGGGGCCTCTTCCTACGAGCAGTACTTC. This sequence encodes CASSRGASSYEQYF.

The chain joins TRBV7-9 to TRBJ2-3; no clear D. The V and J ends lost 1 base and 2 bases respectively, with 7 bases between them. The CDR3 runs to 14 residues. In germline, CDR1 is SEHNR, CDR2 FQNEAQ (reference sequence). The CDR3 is CASSLGPTTDTQYF. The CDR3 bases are TGTGCCAGCAGCTTAGGACCAACCACAGATACGCAGTATTTT.

CDR3 in amino acids: CASSPPQGGKNIQYF. CDR3 nucleotides: TGTGCCAGCTCACCACCCCAGGGGGGCAAAAACATTCAGTACTTC. The gene calls are TRBV18 and TRBJ2-4, with TRBD1 as a possible D gene (7 bases). Germline lookup yields CDR1 KGHSH and CDR2 LQKENI. The V end lost 0 bases, the J end lost 3 bases, and 9 bases lay between the germline ends. The CDR3 loop spans 15 amino acids.

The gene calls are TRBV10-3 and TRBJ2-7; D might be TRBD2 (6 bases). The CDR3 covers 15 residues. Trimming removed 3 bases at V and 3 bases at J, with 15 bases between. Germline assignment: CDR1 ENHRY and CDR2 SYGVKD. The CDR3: CAISDSLATNYEQYF. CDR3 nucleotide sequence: TGTGCCATCAGTGACTCTCTAGCGACAAACTACGAGCAGTACTTC.